Following are 11 T cell receptor beta chains from one sample sequenced in a study of identical twins (TCRdb year 2016). Library creation used 5' RACE. Sequencing used an Illumina HiSeq 2000. The public reads were reprocessed in TCRdb via fastp at Q25 and MiXCR, keeping in-frame beta chains. A single entry per CDR3 protein holds the most common genes and DNA from its merged rows. Counted in this sample were approximately 680,000 distinct CDR3 sequences; under 8.5% of them appeared once. The ten largest clonotypes hold roughly 1.6% of the sample. These data are also associated with another study on yellow fever vaccine responses in identical twins.

The sequenced sample was PBMCs. Receptors were obtained from a woman under 30 in good health.

This clonotype was seen a few times. This rearrangement joins TRBV2 to TRBJ2-1, with D maybe TRBD2 (6 bases). The CDR3 covers 12 residues. V shed 5 bases and J shed 9 bases, with 11 bases lying between them. Germline lookup yields CDR1 SNHLY and CDR2 FYNNEI. CDR3 protein: CASSQGLVEQFF. CDR3 bases: TGTGCCAGCAGTCAGGGACTTGTTGAGCAGTTCTTC.

The J gene is TRBJ2-3, the V gene TRBV3-1; D is perhaps TRBD1 or TRBD2 (6 bases each). Germline V CDR1 and CDR2: LGHDT, YNNKEL (reference sequence). The CDR3 contains 15 residues. With 4 bases removed from V and 4 bases from J, the gap between germline ends came to 15 bases. The DNA of the CDR3 is TGTGCCAGCAGCCTGCGCGGAGGGACATCAGATACGCAGTATTTT. Its translation is CASSLRGGTSDTQYF.

This clonotype appeared a few times. J is TRBJ2-1 and V is TRBV20-1, with D possibly TRBD2 on 6 matching bases. CDR3 size: 16 residues. With 5 bases removed from V and 7 bases from J, the gap between germline ends came to 24 bases. Germline CDR1 DFQATT, CDR2 SNEGSKA (reference sequence). CDR3 sequence: CSARKPGTLAENEQFF. Written as DNA, the CDR3 is TGCAGTGCTCGTAAACCCGGGACTTTAGCGGAGAATGAGCAGTTCTTC.

The gene calls are TRBV11-1 and TRBJ2-1; TRBD1 aligns across 8 bases. The CDR3 runs to 16 residues. Germline loops: CDR1 SGHAT, CDR2 FQDESV (reference sequence). The V and J ends lost 5 bases and 6 bases, in that order; junction bases with no gene match: 12. In DNA form, the CDR3 reads TGTGCCAGCAGCCCATCGGGCGGGACAGGAGGCAATGAGCAGTTCTTC. Translated: CASSPSGGTGGNEQFF.

At least ten counts were recorded for this clonotype. This chain joins TRBV5-1 and TRBJ1-3; 8 bases are shared with TRBD1. The CDR3 contains 17 residues. The V segment lost 4 bases and the J segment 4 bases; nucleotides outside the gene matches: 13. Germline V lookup: CDR1 SGHRS, CDR2 YFSETQ. CDR3 coding DNA: TGCGCCAGCAGCCGAGGGACAGGCCAACCGGGAGGAAACACCATATATTTT. Protein: CASSRGTGQPGGNTIYF.

This clonotype was found many times. The chain combines TRBV12-3 or TRBV12-4 with TRBJ1-3; D might be TRBD1 (6 bases). V was pared by 3 bases and J by 8 bases, with 17 bases between. The CDR3 consists of 15 residues. This chain's CDR3 is CASSFGGPSVHTIYF. The CDR3 bases are TGTGCCAGCAGTTTTGGGGGGCCCTCGGTTCACACCATATATTTT.

This clonotype was counted many times. This rearrangement joins TRBV28 to TRBJ2-7; TRBD1 matches 10 bases. The length of the CDR3 is 15 residues. CDR1 and CDR2 from the germline V gene are MDHEN and SYDVKM. The J segment lost 3 bases and the V segment lost 4 bases, leaving 6 bases of the junction unmatched. The CDR3 is CASSSRQGAVYEQYV. Here the CDR3 DNA reads TGTGCCAGCAGTTCCCGACAGGGGGCCGTCTACGAGCAGTACGTC.

The table lists this clonotype with many counts. V gene TRBV7-9 combines with J gene TRBJ2-3; 7 bases fit TRBD1. Trimming cost V 1 base and J 6 bases; bases outside gene matches: 13. Germline V gene sequence: CDR1 SEHNR, CDR2 FQNEAQ (reference sequence). The CDR3 spans 17 residues. The CDR3 DNA reads as TGTGCCAGCAGCTTAGGGGTCTTGACAGGGTCGTCGGATACGCAGTATTTT. This gives the protein CASSLGVLTGSSDTQYF. Variable domain in full (rest from reference TRBV7-9 and TRBJ2-3): DTGVSQNPRHKITKRGQNVTFRCDPISEHNRLYWYRQTLGQGPEFLTYFQNEAQLEKSRLLSDRFSAERPKGSFSTLEIQRTEQGDSAMYLCASSLGVLTGSSDTQYFGPGTRLTVL.

The genes are TRBV12-3 or TRBV12-4 and TRBJ2-7; 7 bases align to TRBD1. V gave up 7 bases and J gave up 4 bases; unmatched junction bases: 7. There are 13 residues in the CDR3. This CDR3 is CASMGQPLYEQYV. The CDR3 DNA sequence: TGTGCCAGCATGGGACAGCCCCTTTACGAGCAGTACGTC.

The table lists this clonotype with a few counts. The rearrangement uses TRBV20-1 and TRBJ2-1; D remains ambiguous. The ends were cut back, 0 bases at V and 15 bases at J, with 9 bases in the middle. The CDR3 runs 10 residues. Germline lookup yields CDR1 DFQATT and CDR2 SNEGSKA (reference sequence). The CDR3 spells CSARDRDAFF. CDR3 nucleotide sequence: TGCAGTGCTAGAGATCGTGACGCGTTCTTC.

This clonotype was seen a handful of times. The V gene is TRBV12-3 or TRBV12-4, the J gene TRBJ2-2; 7 nucleotides match TRBD2. With 6 bases clipped from V and 3 bases from J, the junction kept 1 base outside the gene matches. This CDR3 contains 13 residues. CDR3 amino acids: CASRTSHTGELFF. CDR3 in DNA: TGTGCCAGCAGGACTAGCCACACCGGGGAGCTGTTTTTT.